What follows are 24 T cell receptor beta chains derived from one specimen sequenced in a study of blood T cell repertoires in COVID-19. Data came from immunoSEQ multiplex PCR; TCRdb stores just in-frame clones and leaves some out. The sample contains 180,000 or so clones, over 80% of which appear only once. Material for sequencing was peripheral blood. The origin of the receptors is a woman between 35 and 50 years old with COVID-19, enrolled during active disease.

The chain links TRBV6-5 to TRBJ1-2; 10 bases are a match to TRBD1. V gave up 7 bases and J gave up 2 bases; unmatched junction bases: 7. Germline V lookup: CDR1 MNHEY, CDR2 SVGAGI. The CDR3 is 15 residues long. CDR3 sequence reads: CASKISGQGNYGYTF. CDR3 in DNA: TGTGCCAGCAAGATTTCGGGACAGGGGAACTATGGCTACACCTTC.

The gene calls are TRBV10-1 and TRBJ2-3; 10 positions agree with TRBD1. Germline lookup yields CDR1 WNHNN and CDR2 SYGVQD (reference sequence). This CDR3 has 15 amino acids. V was clipped by 2 bases and J by 7 bases; unmatched bases: 6. The CDR3 DNA sequence: TGCGCCAGCAGTGAGACCCGGACAGGGGGTAATACGCAGTATTTT. Encoded protein: CASSETRTGGNTQYF.

The chain combines TRBV5-1 with TRBJ2-1; TRBD2 matches 10 bases. Germline V lookup: CDR1 SGHRS, CDR2 YFSETQ. The CDR3 sequence is 17 residues long. V lost 0 bases, J lost 8 bases, and 11 bases stayed unmatched. The CDR3 here is CASSLGSASGGRHEQFF. The CDR3 DNA follows: TGCGCCAGCAGCTTGGGATCGGCTAGCGGGGGTCGTCATGAGCAGTTCTTC. Full variable domain (missing parts from reference TRBV5-1 and TRBJ2-1): KAGVTQTPRYLIKTRGQQVTLSCSPISGHRSVSWYQQTPGQGLQFLFEYFSETQRNKGNFPGRFSGRQFSNSRSEMNVSTLELGDSALYLCASSLGSASGGRHEQFFGPGTRLTVL.

This sequence joins TRBV12-3 or TRBV12-4 and TRBJ1-1, with D perhaps matching TRBD1 (5 bases). Trimming pared 9 bases from V and 1 base from J, leaving 6 bases between. CDR3 size: 11 residues. The CDR3 DNA sequence: TGTGCCAGTGGGGCGAACACTGAAGCTTTCTTT. It translates to CASGANTEAFF.

J is TRBJ2-5 and V is TRBV7-3; D ambiguous. Germline-derived CDR1 and CDR2 are SGHTA and FQGTGA. V was pared by 5 bases and J by 2 bases, with 9 bases between. This CDR3 is built from 13 residues. The CDR3: CASSVTVQETQYF. CDR3 coding DNA: TGTGCCAGCAGCGTGACTGTACAAGAGACCCAGTACTTC.

V and J are TRBV9 and TRBJ2-3; D might be TRBD2 (6 bases). The CDR3 has 17 residues. Deletions cut 2 bases from V and 4 bases from J, with 20 bases between. Germline V gives CDR1 SGDLS, CDR2 YYNGEE. The CDR3 coding sequence is TGTGCCAGCAGCGTCCGATCTCGGACGGGGGTCGCAGATACGCAGTATTTT. Its translation: CASSVRSRTGVADTQYF.

The DNA of the CDR3 is TGTGCCACCAGCAGACAGGAACGCTCTGGGGCCAACGTCCTGACTTTC. Its translation: CATSRQERSGANVLTF. The gene calls are TRBV24-1 and TRBJ2-6; D perhaps matches TRBD1 (6 bases). The CDR3 runs to 16 residues. Trimming left V 7 bases short and J 0 bases short, with 12 bases between. CDR1 is KGHDR and CDR2 is SFDVKD in the germline V gene.

CDR3 region: CASRSYNEQFF. The CDR3 nucleotides read TGTGCCAGCAGGTCTTACAATGAGCAGTTCTTC. The chain joins TRBV6-5 to TRBJ2-1; D is unresolved. The CDR3 loop spans 11 amino acids. The germline gives CDR1 MNHEY, CDR2 SVGAGI. V was clipped by 6 bases and J by 4 bases, with 4 bases between them.

The V call is TRBV5-1, the J call TRBJ2-2; D call uncertain. Trimming pared 3 bases from V and 4 bases from J, leaving 13 bases between. Germline CDR1 is SGHRS and CDR2 is YFSETQ. The CDR3 has 15 residues. The CDR3 coding sequence is TGCGCCAGCAGCTGGGCGTCGTCGAGCACCGGGGAGCTGTTTTTT. Translating gives CASSWASSSTGELFF.

Comment on this clone: At one of its ends the junction is not consistent with the germline gene, which may arise from a read error. The CDR3 bases are TGTGCTAGTGGTTTGAGACAGGGGAGCCCCGACTTC. Its protein product is CASGLRQGSPDF. V and J are TRBV12-5 and TRBJ1-2; 8 nucleotides line up with TRBD1. The CDR3 runs 12 residues. Germline values: CDR1 LGHNT, CDR2 FRNRAP.

The CDR3: CATSGGGANEQFF. CDR3 nucleotides: TGTGCCACATCCGGCGGGGGGGCCAATGAGCAGTTCTTC. The chain is built from TRBV10-3 and TRBJ2-1; 9 nucleotides agree with TRBD2. Germline trimming cut 10 bases from V and 6 bases from J; bases unmatched to any gene: 7. This CDR3 contains 13 residues. In germline, CDR1 is ENHRY, CDR2 SYGVKD.

This clone has just one count. The V gene is TRBV19, the J gene TRBJ2-3; TRBD2 aligns across 9 bases. V was pared by 5 bases and J by 4 bases, with 7 bases of the junction left unmatched. There are 15 residues in the CDR3. Germline V gene lookup returns CDR1 LNHDA and CDR2 SQIVND (reference sequence). In nucleotides, the CDR3 is TGTGCCAGTAGTGGACCTAGCGGGAACGCAGATACGCAGTATTTT. This sequence encodes CASSGPSGNADTQYF.

This clone was picked up one time. V gene TRBV14 combines with J gene TRBJ2-6, with unresolved D. Trimming cost V 9 bases and J 0 bases, with 24 bases left between them. Germline lookup yields CDR1 SGHDN and CDR2 FVKESK. There are 19 residues in the CDR3. The chain's CDR3 is CASKLSQSYQSSGANVLTF. The CDR3 DNA reads TGTGCCAGTAAACTTTCACAGAGTTATCAAAGCTCTGGGGCCAACGTCCTGACTTTC.

V gene TRBV12-5 combines with J gene TRBJ1-2; no clear D. CDR1 is LGHNT, CDR2 FRNRAP, per germline. Trimming stripped 4 bases from V and 6 bases from J, with 9 bases between. The CDR3 runs to 12 residues. CDR3: CASGSGFDGYTF. The CDR3 nucleotides read TGTGCTAGTGGTTCAGGCTTCGATGGCTACACCTTC.

The chain employs TRBV20-1 and TRBJ2-4; a possible D gene is TRBD2 (6 bases). The V gene lost 6 bases and the J gene lost 10 bases, with 13 bases spanning the gap. Germline CDR1 DFQATT, CDR2 SNEGSKA (reference sequence). This CDR3 has 11 residues. CDR3 residues: CSAPLGGIQYF. The CDR3 nucleotides are TGCAGTGCGCCACTTGGGGGGATTCAGTACTTC.

The rearrangement links TRBV19 to TRBJ1-6; 10 bases align to TRBD1. The CDR3 consists of 14 residues. V shed 7 bases and J 9 bases; nucleotides not matched to a gene: 6. The V gene's germline CDR1 is LNHDA and CDR2 SQIVND (reference sequence). In nucleotides, the CDR3 is TGTGCCAGTACTCCGGGACAGGGGAGTTCACCCCTCCACTTT. Encoded protein: CASTPGQGSSPLHF.

This clone was observed once. The chain carries TRBV5-1 and TRBJ1-1; the D gene is possibly TRBD1 (6 bases). The germline CDR1 and CDR2 sequences are SGHRS and YFSETQ. V was cut by 1 base and J by 6 bases, with 13 bases left in between. The CDR3 is 14 residues long. CDR3 protein: CASSLTGPPSEAFF. In nucleotides, the CDR3 is TGCGCCAGCAGCTTGACAGGGCCCCCGTCTGAAGCTTTCTTT.

V usage is TRBV2 and J usage is TRBJ1-2, with D possibly TRBD1 on 5 matching bases. The germline V and J ends were trimmed by 0 bases and 4 bases, with 9 bases remaining between them. Per the germline V gene, CDR1 is SNHLY and CDR2 is FYNNEI. CDR3 length: 14 amino acids. Here the CDR3 DNA reads TGTGCCAGCAGTGAAGCACTGGGGCGCTATGGCTACACCTTC. Translation gives CASSEALGRYGYTF.

This chain uses TRBV7-6 with TRBJ2-2; D gene ambiguous. The germline V gene has CDR1 SGHVS and CDR2 FNYEAQ. The V end was cut by 1 base, the J end by 2 bases, with 5 bases between. The CDR3 runs to 14 residues. The CDR3 coding sequence is TGTGCCAGCAGCTTAGATCCTAACACCGGGGAGCTGTTTTTT. This gives the protein CASSLDPNTGELFF.

The CDR3 DNA reads as TGTGCCAGCAGAAGTTATTCCGGGACAGGGCAGGGCGAGCAGTACTTC. This encodes CASRSYSGTGQGEQYF. V and J are TRBV7-8 and TRBJ2-7, with 9 nucleotides matching TRBD1. CDR3 length: 16 residues. From germline, CDR1 is SGHVS and CDR2 FQNEAQ. V shed 6 bases, J shed 6 bases, and the junction held 15 bases outside the gene matches.

The V and J genes are TRBV5-1 and TRBJ1-1; D is ambiguous. This CDR3 has 12 amino acids. V lost 4 bases and J lost 3, with 7 bases in between. Per the germline V gene, CDR1 is SGHRS and CDR2 is YFSETQ. DNA for the CDR3: TGCGCCAGCAGCCCTCCGGACACTGAAGCTTTCTTT. It encodes CASSPPDTEAFF. The whole variable domain, filled in from reference TRBV5-1 and TRBJ1-1, reads KAGVTQTPRYLIKTRGQQVTLSCSPISGHRSVSWYQQTPGQGLQFLFEYFSETQRNKGNFPGRFSGRQFSNSRSEMNVSTLELGDSALYLCASSPPDTEAFFGQGTRLTVV.

The rearrangement joins TRBV7-9 to TRBJ1-5; D is possibly TRBD1 (5 bases). V was cut by 1 base and J by 8 bases, with 12 bases left in between. The CDR3 has 14 residues. Germline V gene data show CDR1 as SEHNR and CDR2 as FQNEAQ (reference sequence). The CDR3 protein is CASSLVAGPKPQHF. CDR3 bases: TGTGCCAGCAGCTTAGTGGCAGGGCCTAAGCCCCAGCATTTT.

V is TRBV6-5 and J is TRBJ1-6; tentatively, D is TRBD1 (5 bases). The germline gives CDR1 MNHEY, CDR2 SVGAGI. This CDR3 has 15 amino acids. V lost 5 bases, J lost 8 bases, and 16 bases lay in between. CDR3: CASSHAGGWDSPLHF. CDR3 DNA sequence: TGTGCCAGCAGTCACGCGGGGGGATGGGATTCACCCCTCCACTTT.

The rearrangement joins TRBV9 to TRBJ1-3, with D possibly being TRBD1 (5 bases). V lost 3 bases and J 0 bases, leaving 10 bases between the germline ends. The germline V gene has CDR1 SGDLS and CDR2 YYNGEE. CDR3 size: 15 residues. The CDR3 DNA reads TGTGCCAGCAGCGAAACAGGCTACTCTGGAAACACCATATATTTT. This codes for CASSETGYSGNTIYF.